The clone carrying this T cell receptor beta chain was recorded only once. The record originates from a study of blood T cell repertoires in COVID-19. About the research overall: The origin of the acute and convalescent COVID-19 samples was the United States, Italy and Spain. Sources were T cells, B-cell-depleted T cells, or PBMCs; the material itself was cDNA or gDNA.

Trimming cost V 3 bases and J 5 bases, with 2 bases left between them. The CDR3 spans 12 residues. Germline V gives CDR1 SGHAT, CDR2 FQNNGV. Per the original data handling: Amplification from reference gene primers served as the basis for estimated nucleated cell counts. Data came from immunoSEQ multiplex PCR; TCRdb stores just in-frame clones and leaves some out. The V and J calls and clone size were taken over from that table, and D and trimming were inferred from the DNA. The sample carries roughly 380,000 clones, 70% to 85% recorded once. The sequence derives from a human donor with acute or convalescent COVID-19. The donor label of this sample is uncertain. The rearrangement links TRBV11-2 to TRBJ1-6; D gene unclear. The source material was peripheral blood. CDR3 DNA sequence: TGTGCCAGCAGCTTTAATAATTCACCCCTCCACTTT. As protein: CASSFNNSPLHF.